The 20 T cell receptor beta chains reported below all come from one sample, sequenced in a study of breast tumors, draining lymph nodes, adjacent tissues. The lymph nodes were axillary draining lymph nodes from breast cancer patients. TCRdb fed the multiplex PCR reads into MiXCR, producing one record per CDR3 protein. The data hold approximately 300,000 distinct CDR3 sequences, with 30% observed a single time. What was sequenced was axillary lymph node tissue. All receptors come from a female donor with breast cancer. Some clones in this sample may be carry-over from other donors' samples.

With regard to this clonotype: A read error may be the cause here, since a much bigger clone is one base away. V usage is TRBV4-1 and J usage is TRBJ1-2; 7 bases align to TRBD1. CDR3 length equals 16 residues. Germline V lookup: CDR1 MGHRA, CDR2 YSYEKL. CDR3 loop: CASSQDSFKGAGGCTF. The CDR3 DNA reads as TGCGCCAGCAGCCAAGATAGTTTTAAGGGGGCCGGTGGCTGCACCTTC.

This clonotype has a handful of counts. Since a much larger clone is just one base distant, this may be a read error. V and J are TRBV11-2 and TRBJ1-4; tentative D call: TRBD1 (5 bases). Germline V lookup: CDR1 SGHAT, CDR2 FQNNGV. The CDR3 contains 16 residues. V was trimmed by 4 bases and J by 4 bases, leaving 16 bases between them. CDR3 sequence reads: CASSYSRGRVNEKLFF. The DNA of the CDR3 is TGTGCCAGCAGCTACTCCCGGGGCAGGGTTAATGAAAAACTGTTTTTT.

The V and J genes are TRBV6-1 and TRBJ1-3; a possible D gene is TRBD1 (5 bases). Trimming removed 4 bases at V and 0 bases at J, with 13 bases between. Germline V gene lookup returns CDR1 MNHNS and CDR2 SASEGT. The CDR3 spans 16 residues. The CDR3 DNA reads as TGTGCCAGCAGTGCGGGCAGGGAATACTCTGGAAACACCATATATTTT. This sequence encodes CASSAGREYSGNTIYF.

To note about this clonotype: A much larger clone lies a single base off, so this may be a read error. The conserved phenylalanine or tryptophan normally closing the CDR3 is absent here, so this likely arose from a read error. The V and J genes are TRBV3-1 and TRBJ2-5; D is unclear. The germline gives CDR1 LGHDT, CDR2 YNNKEL (reference sequence). Trimming pared 4 bases from V and 5 bases from J, leaving 2 bases between. The CDR3 is 10 amino acids. The CDR3 is CASSRETQYL. CDR3 nucleotide sequence: TGTGCCAGCAGCCGTGAGACCCAGTACCTC.

In this sample, this clonotype turned up a few times. One end of the junction does not line up with germline, which may come from a read error. The CDR3 here is CSARDLVYGSAF. The CDR3 region has the DNA TGCAGTGCTAGAGATCTGGTCTATGGCTCCGCCTTC. The chain joins TRBV20-1 to TRBJ1-2; D not certain. This CDR3 comprises 12 residues. CDR1 is DFQATT and CDR2 is SNEGSKA in the germline V gene (reference sequence).

This clonotype has a count of ten or more. This sequence joins TRBV4-3 and TRBJ2-7, with 10 bases identical to TRBD2. The V gene's germline CDR1 is LGHNA and CDR2 YSLEER. CDR3 size: 17 residues. V dropped 0 bases and J dropped 6; count of bases not matched to a gene: 11. The CDR3 coding sequence is TGCGCCAGCAGCCAAGATTCCGCTAGCGGGAGAAAGGTCGAGCAGTACTTC. Amino acids: CASSQDSASGRKVEQYF.

This clonotype was counted a few times. The chain combines TRBV27 with TRBJ1-6; a possible D gene is TRBD1 (5 bases). The CDR3 sequence is 18 residues long. Per germline, CDR1 MNHEY and CDR2 SMNVEV (reference sequence). The V end was cut by 2 bases, the J end by 6 bases, with 20 bases between. CDR3 amino acids: CASSLGGGKGPSNSPLHF. The CDR3 bases are TGTGCCAGCAGTTTAGGGGGGGGTAAGGGACCGTCTAATTCACCCCTCCACTTT.

This clonotype was found once. The V call is TRBV10-2, the J call TRBJ1-5; D call uncertain. Germline V gene data show CDR1 as WSHSY and CDR2 as SAAADI. Trimming cost V 5 bases and J 4 bases, with 12 bases left between them. CDR3 size: 14 residues. Here the CDR3 DNA reads TGCGCCAGCAGTCATGGTGACGGAAATCAGCCCCAGCATTTT. Translation: CASSHGDGNQPQHF.

The CDR3 region is CAGMEVVDTEAFF. The CDR3 nucleotides are TGTGCCGGGATGGAGGTCGTCGATACTGAAGCTTTCTTT. This rearrangement joins TRBV7-2 to TRBJ1-1; D call uncertain. The CDR3 has 13 amino acids. Germline V gene sequence: CDR1 SGHTA, CDR2 FQGNSA. V gave up 11 bases and J gave up 5 bases, with 18 bases separating them.

Comment on this clonotype: It may be a read error: a sequence one base away is much more abundant. The gene calls are TRBV5-1 and TRBJ1-4; weak D call: TRBD1 (6 bases). The CDR3 consists of 15 residues. V was cut by 3 bases and J by 3 bases, with 12 bases left in between. Germline CDR1 is SGHRS and CDR2 is YFSETQ. The CDR3 sequence is CASSWGHLSNEKLFF. The CDR3 nucleotides read TGCGCCAGCAGCTGGGGACACCTCTCTAATGAAAAACTGTTTTTT.

This clonotype was detected many times. The chain employs TRBV5-6 and TRBJ1-5; 7 bases fit TRBD1. V lost 0 bases, J lost 5 bases, and 11 bases stayed unmatched. The CDR3 runs to 17 residues. Germline assignment: CDR1 SGHDT and CDR2 YYEEEE. This chain's CDR3 is CASSLGSGGRLDQPQHF. In DNA form, the CDR3 reads TGTGCCAGCAGCTTGGGCTCAGGGGGACGGTTGGATCAGCCCCAGCATTTT.

The table lists this clonotype with many counts. The J gene is TRBJ2-3, the V gene TRBV4-1; 12 bases map to TRBD2. CDR1 is MGHRA, CDR2 YSYEKL, per germline. The V segment lost 2 bases and the J segment 3 bases; nucleotides outside the gene matches: 6. The CDR3 length is 17 residues. The CDR3 loop reads CASSQPTSGRKTDTQYF. CDR3 DNA sequence: TGCGCCAGCAGCCAACCGACTAGCGGGAGAAAGACAGATACGCAGTATTTT.

In this sample, this clonotype turned up many times. In nucleotides, the CDR3 is TGCAGTGCAGGACAGGGGGCGGTTAGTGGGGAGCAGTTCTTC. Translated, it gives CSAGQGAVSGEQFF. The J gene is TRBJ2-1, the V gene TRBV20-1; 11 bases map to TRBD1. The CDR3 spans 14 residues. Germline-derived CDR1 and CDR2 are DFQATT and SNEGSKA (reference sequence). Trimming cost V 6 bases and J 10 bases; bases outside gene matches: 11.

A few counts support this clonotype. A much larger clone differs from this one at a single base, so this may be a read error. The chain is built from TRBV5-4 and TRBJ2-6; D not certain. Trimming took off 3 bases at V and 2 bases at J, with 21 bases between the two ends. This CDR3 region has 19 residues. CDR1 is SGHNT and CDR2 is YYREEE in the germline V gene (reference sequence). The CDR3 spells CASSSKSATPSTGANVLTF. The CDR3 DNA sequence: TGTGCCAGCAGCTCCAAATCAGCGACTCCCTCTACTGGGGCCAACGTCCTGACTTTC.

CDR3: CATGSSYNSPLHF. CDR3 DNA sequence: TGTGCGACAGGGAGCTCCTATAATTCACCCCTCCACTTT. The chain is built from TRBV24-1 and TRBJ1-6; 7 bases match TRBD1. CDR3 size: 13 residues. Germline V gene data show CDR1 as KGHDR and CDR2 as SFDVKD.

This clonotype was counted many times. The chain employs TRBV19 and TRBJ1-5; tentatively, D is TRBD1 (6 bases). The CDR3 has 15 amino acids. V lost 7 bases to trimming and J lost 3 bases, with 16 bases between them. Germline V gene data show CDR1 as LNHDA and CDR2 as SQIVND (reference sequence). Here the CDR3 DNA reads TGTGCCAGTACCCAATTAGGACAGCCCAATCAGCCCCAGCATTTT. As protein: CASTQLGQPNQPQHF.

This chain connects TRBV7-7 to TRBJ2-1, with 13 nucleotides matching TRBD2. The V gene's germline CDR1 is SSHAT and CDR2 FNYEAQ (reference sequence). CDR3 size: 15 residues. The CDR3 DNA reads as TGTACTAGCAGCCAGGGACTAGCGGGGAGGAATGAGCAGTTCTTC. Translation: CTSSQGLAGRNEQFF.

The chain uses TRBV28 and TRBJ1-6; D unresolved. CDR1 is MDHEN and CDR2 is SYDVKM in the germline V gene. V lost 4 bases and J 5 bases, leaving 12 bases between the germline ends. The CDR3 extends over 15 amino acids. CDR3 sequence reads: CASSSPLGNNSPLHF. The CDR3 bases are TGTGCCAGCAGTTCGCCTTTGGGGAATAATTCACCCCTCCACTTT.

At least ten counts were recorded for this clonotype. An end of the junction does not agree with germline; a read error may underlie this. This chain uses TRBV10-3 with TRBJ1-3; D not resolved. The CDR3 has 15 residues. Germline CDR1 reads ENHRY; CDR2 reads SYGVKD. The CDR3 region is CAISETRPSGNIIYF. The CDR3 bases are TGTGCCATCAGTGAGACCCGACCTTCTGGAAACATCATATATTTT.

This clonotype showed up many times. The chain employs TRBV11-3 and TRBJ2-7, with D tentatively TRBD1 (6 bases). Trimming pared 2 bases from V and 2 bases from J, leaving 19 bases between. The CDR3 extends over 17 amino acids. Per germline, CDR1 SGHNT and CDR2 YENEEA. The DNA for the CDR3 is TGTGCCAGCAGCTTAATCCTAGCCCAATGGGGGCCCTACGAGCAGTACTTC. Protein sequence: CASSLILAQWGPYEQYF. Full variable domain (outside the CDR3, taken from reference TRBV11-3 and TRBJ2-7): EAGVVQSPRYKIIEKKQPVAFWCNPISGHNTLYWYLQNLGQGPELLIRYENEEAVDDSQLPKDRFSAERLKGVDSTLKIQPAELGDSAVYLCASSLILAQWGPYEQYFGPGTRLTVT.